The 15 T cell receptor beta chains in this list originate from one sample, sequenced in a study of blood T cell repertoires in COVID-19. Measured with immunoSEQ multiplex PCR; TCRdb has only the in-frame clones, and not every one. Of about 100,000 clones in the sample, 85% were seen once. Sequencing was done on a sample of peripheral blood. These receptors were taken from a woman aged 70 to 79 with active or convalescent COVID-19.

This chain uses TRBV3-1 (or the pseudogene TRBV3-2) with TRBJ2-4; no definite D call. Trimming removed 4 bases from V and 4 bases from J, with 11 bases in between. This CDR3 has 14 residues. Germline-derived CDR1 and CDR2 are LGHDT and YNNKEL (reference sequence). The CDR3 region is CASSPSSVKNIQYF. The CDR3 DNA reads as TGTGCCAGCAGCCCATCCTCGGTAAAAAACATTCAGTACTTC.

The chain uses TRBV9 and TRBJ2-1, with 8 nucleotides matching TRBD2. J lost 1 base, V lost 1 base, and 1 base had no gene match. Germline CDR1 reads SGDLS; CDR2 reads YYNGEE. This CDR3 spans 15 amino acids. CDR3 nucleotides: TGTGCCAGCAGCGTAACTAGCGGATCCTACAATGAGCAGTTCTTC. It specifies CASSVTSGSYNEQFF.

The chain is built from TRBV6-2 or TRBV6-3 and TRBJ1-2; 11 bases are a match to TRBD1. J was trimmed by 4 bases and V by 5 bases; bases with no gene match: 3. Germline V gene sequence: CDR1 MNHEY, CDR2 SVGEGT. The CDR3 consists of 14 residues. The CDR3 loop is CASSRDRGSYGYTF. The CDR3 DNA reads TGTGCCAGCAGTCGGGACAGGGGGAGCTATGGCTACACCTTC.

This chain connects TRBV11-2 to TRBJ2-7; TRBD2 aligns across 10 bases. CDR3 length: 17 residues. CDR1 SGHAT and CDR2 FQNNGV come from the germline V gene. With V trimmed by 0 bases and J by 4 bases, 9 bases remained unmatched. For the CDR3, the DNA is TGTGCCAGCAGCTTAGATTCCGGTAGCGGGAGGATTTACGAGCAGTACTTC. It yields the protein CASSLDSGSGRIYEQYF.

The chain employs TRBV9 and TRBJ2-3; TRBD1 aligns across 7 bases. This CDR3 has 14 amino acids. The germline gives CDR1 SGDLS, CDR2 YYNGEE. V shed 8 bases and J 0 bases; nucleotides not matched to a gene: 6. The CDR3 region has the DNA TGTGCCAGTACTCGGACAGGCAGCACAGATACGCAGTATTTT. Protein sequence: CASTRTGSTDTQYF.

A note on this clone: At one end, the junction sequence differs from germline, possibly due to a read error. For the CDR3, the DNA is TGTACCAGCAGCCAAGGTGCGGGGGCGGGGACCGGGGAGCTGTTTTTT. It specifies CTSSQGAGAGTGELFF. The chain is built from TRBV3-1 (or the pseudogene TRBV3-2) and TRBJ2-2; TRBD2 might be the D (7 bases). The CDR3 is 16 residues long. Germline CDR1 reads LGHDT; CDR2 reads YNNKEL (reference sequence).

The rearrangement links TRBV11-3 to TRBJ2-3; 10 nucleotides align to TRBD1. The CDR3 runs 16 residues. V was clipped by 1 base and J by 2 bases; unmatched bases: 3. Germline V lookup: CDR1 SGHNT, CDR2 YENEEA. The DNA for the CDR3 is TGTGCCAGCAGCTTAGGGACAGGGGGGGTCACAGATACGCAGTATTTT. Translation: CASSLGTGGVTDTQYF. The variable domain in full, with the rest retrieved from reference TRBV11-3 and TRBJ2-3, is EAGVVQSPRYKIIEKKQPVAFWCNPISGHNTLYWYLQNLGQGPELLIRYENEEAVDDSQLPKDRFSAERLKGVDSTLKIQPAELGDSAVYLCASSLGTGGVTDTQYFGPGTRLTVL.

This rearrangement joins TRBV2 to TRBJ1-2, with TRBD1 as a possible D gene (5 bases). The germline V gene has CDR1 SNHLY and CDR2 FYNNEI. The CDR3 has 15 amino acids. V lost 7 bases, J lost 4 bases, and 19 bases lay in between. CDR3 region: CASTPGRGLSYGYTF. DNA for the CDR3: TGTGCCAGCACGCCGGGGAGGGGCCTGAGCTATGGCTACACCTTC. Drawing the rest from reference TRBV2 and TRBJ1-2, the complete variable domain is EPEVTQTPSHQVTQMGQEVILRCVPISNHLYFYWYRQILGQKVEFLVSFYNNEISEKSEIFDDQFSVERPDGSNFTLKIRSTKLEDSAMYFCASTPGRGLSYGYTFGSGTRLTVV.

This rearrangement joins TRBV4-1 to TRBJ1-6; tentative D call: TRBD1 (5 bases). Trimming took 0 bases from V and 0 from J, leaving 9 bases between them. Germline V gene sequence: CDR1 MGHRA, CDR2 YSYEKL. The CDR3 length is 17 residues. The DNA for the CDR3 is TGCGCCAGCAGCCAAGATCGGGGGGACTCCTATAATTCACCCCTCCACTTT. This gives the protein CASSQDRGDSYNSPLHF.

The count of this clone is one. The chain joins TRBV11-2 to TRBJ1-1; the D gene is possibly TRBD1 (6 bases). Trimming left V 4 bases short and J 4 bases short, with 10 bases between. Germline V gene sequence: CDR1 SGHAT, CDR2 FQNNGV. The CDR3 extends over 13 amino acids. Written as DNA, the CDR3 is TGTGCCAGCAGCTCGCAGGGGATCACTGAAGCTTTCTTT. Its protein is CASSSQGITEAFF.

This clone has only a few counts. This sequence joins TRBV19 and TRBJ1-2; the D is unclear. Germline V lookup: CDR1 LNHDA, CDR2 SQIVND (reference sequence). The CDR3 is 14 residues long. Trimming took 6 bases from V and 6 from J, leaving 17 bases between them. CDR3 bases: TGTGCCAGTAGAAAAGGGTATCGGGGTCATGGCTACACCTTC. This encodes CASRKGYRGHGYTF.

The genes are TRBV5-4 and TRBJ2-7, with a tentative D call TRBD1 (6 bases). The CDR3 loop spans 14 amino acids. CDR1 is SGHNT and CDR2 is YYREEE in the germline V gene (reference sequence). V was shortened by 0 bases and J by 2 bases, with 9 bases between the two germline ends. CDR3 loop: CASSLEQGPYEQYF. CDR3 in DNA: TGTGCCAGCAGCTTGGAACAGGGCCCCTACGAGCAGTACTTC.

The V gene is TRBV5-1, the J gene TRBJ1-1; 9 positions agree with TRBD1. Germline V gene data show CDR1 as SGHRS and CDR2 as YFSETQ. CDR3 length equals 15 residues. Trimming removed 4 bases from V and 5 bases from J; junction bases left unmatched: 9. The CDR3 reads CASSTGQGLNTEAFF. The DNA for the CDR3 is TGCGCCAGCAGCACGGGACAGGGATTAAATACTGAAGCTTTCTTT.

The V gene is TRBV6-2 or TRBV6-3, the J gene TRBJ2-1, with 8 positions matching TRBD2. The CDR3 sequence is 15 residues long. The germline V gene has CDR1 MNHEY and CDR2 SVGEGT. V shed 2 bases, J shed 8 bases, and the junction held 8 bases outside the gene matches. CDR3 coding DNA: TGTGCCAGCAGTTACACAGCGGGAGCTGGGTATGAGCAGTTCTTC. The encoded protein is CASSYTAGAGYEQFF.

This clone was picked up a small number of times. This chain links TRBV14 with TRBJ1-6; TRBD1 is a possible D gene (6 bases). The V end was cut by 1 base, the J end by 11 bases, with 9 bases between. The CDR3 length is 13 residues. The germline gives CDR1 SGHDN, CDR2 FVKESK. The CDR3 DNA reads TGTGCCAGCAGCCAAGCCAGGGGTACACCCCTCCACTTT. This codes for CASSQARGTPLHF.